The 5 T cell receptor beta chains below all came from one sample that was sequenced in a study of T cells in Graves' hyperthyroidism and ophthalmopathy. It was RNA transcripts that yielded the amplified TCR beta CDR3 regions. Using the HTBI primer set, a first-round RT-PCR was run on the TCR CDR3. One entry per CDR3 protein, called by TCRdb with MiXCR from the multiplex PCR reads. The sample shows roughly 250,000 distinct CDR3 sequences, roughly 15% of them seen only once. The specimen was blood. The source of these receptors is a woman aged 18-29 years with Graves' ophthalmopathy.

This clonotype was seen repeatedly, ten times or more. The chain carries TRBV7-9 and TRBJ2-3; D uncertain. The CDR3 covers 16 residues. V lost 0 bases to trimming and J lost 6 bases, with 16 bases between them. Germline CDR1 is SEHNR and CDR2 is FQNEAQ (reference sequence). Here the CDR3 DNA reads TGTGCCAGCAGCTTAGCTCGAGTCAACATGGCGGATACGCAGTATTTT. Encoded protein: CASSLARVNMADTQYF.

This clonotype was detected ten times or more. The rearrangement links TRBV28 to TRBJ2-7; D remains unclear. Trimming shortened V by 5 bases and J by 4 bases, and 18 bases separated the two germline ends. This CDR3 has 15 residues. Per the germline V gene, CDR1 is MDHEN and CDR2 is SYDVKM. The CDR3 sequence is CASSPSPRAFYEQYF. CDR3 coding DNA: TGTGCCAGCAGTCCTAGTCCTCGGGCCTTTTACGAGCAGTACTTC.

In this sample, this clonotype turned up many times. The genes are TRBV6-1 and TRBJ1-5, with D possibly matching TRBD1 (5 bases). In germline, CDR1 is MNHNS, CDR2 SASEGT. V lost 4 bases, J lost 2 bases, and 12 bases lay in between. The CDR3 runs to 15 residues. The CDR3 DNA reads as TGTGCCAGCAGTGTACAGGTTTTTGGCAATCAGCCCCAGCATTTT. As protein: CASSVQVFGNQPQHF.

This clonotype has ten or more counts. Here the CDR3 DNA reads TGTGCCAGCAAGGAGTTAGCTTCAGATACGCAGTATTTT. Translated: CASKELASDTQYF. The chain carries TRBV27 and TRBJ2-3, with unresolved D. The ends were cut back, 7 bases at V and 4 bases at J, with 12 bases in the middle. The CDR3 extends over 13 amino acids. Germline values: CDR1 MNHEY, CDR2 SMNVEV (reference sequence).

The gene calls are TRBV29-1 and TRBJ2-1, with TRBD2 matching 14 bases. Germline V gives CDR1 SQVTM, CDR2 ANQGSEA. The CDR3 contains 17 residues. Germline trimming cut 6 bases from V and 7 bases from J; bases unmatched to any gene: 14. The CDR3 here is CSVCLIGTSGSVNEQFF. In nucleotides, the CDR3 is TGCAGCGTCTGTTTGATCGGGACTAGCGGGAGTGTGAATGAGCAGTTCTTC.